This T cell receptor beta chain derives from a study of cytomegalovirus exposure and HLA in healthy donors. Whole-study findings and limits: TCR beta chain V- and J-gene trimming was linked, in a later analysis, to a missense variant in DCLRE1C.

The PCR ran on 60 Vbeta and 13 Jbeta primers. Generated by immunoSEQ multiplex PCR, the TCRdb table keeps only in-frame clones and is missing some. This sample's table has about 200,000 clones. A word on this clone: Antigen unknown.

The receptor was derived from a boy aged 10-17 years in good health and CMV-seronegative. Sequenced material: PBMCs.

The CDR3 bases are TGTGCCAGCAGCTGGGACAGGGGAACCGGGGAGCTGTTTTTT. Its protein product is CASSWDRGTGELFF. The chain links TRBV7-2 to TRBJ2-2, with 10 bases identical to TRBD1. CDR1 and CDR2 (germline): SGHTA, FQGNSA. The ends lost 4 bases at V and 5 bases at J; junction bases unmatched: 1. CDR3 length: 14 amino acids.